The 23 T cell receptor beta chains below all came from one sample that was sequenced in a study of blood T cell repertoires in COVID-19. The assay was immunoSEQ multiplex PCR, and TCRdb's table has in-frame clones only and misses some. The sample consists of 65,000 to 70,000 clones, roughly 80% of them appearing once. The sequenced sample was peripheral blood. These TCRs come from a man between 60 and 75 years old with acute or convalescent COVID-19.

The CDR3 nucleotides read TGCGCCAGCAGCCGCTCGGACAGAATGAGCTCTGGGGCCAACGTCCTGACTTTC. Its translation is CASSRSDRMSSGANVLTF. The V and J genes are TRBV4-3 and TRBJ2-6, with D possibly TRBD1 on 6 matching bases. Trimming took 4 bases from V and 0 from J, leaving 16 bases between them. The CDR3 is 18 amino acids. CDR1 and CDR2 from the germline V gene are LGHNA and YSLEER.

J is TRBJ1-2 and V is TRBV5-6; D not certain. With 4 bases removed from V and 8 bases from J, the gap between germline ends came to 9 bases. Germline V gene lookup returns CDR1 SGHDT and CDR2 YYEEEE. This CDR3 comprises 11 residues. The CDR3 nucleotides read TGTGCCAGCAGCGGACTTCTGGGCTACACCTTC. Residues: CASSGLLGYTF.

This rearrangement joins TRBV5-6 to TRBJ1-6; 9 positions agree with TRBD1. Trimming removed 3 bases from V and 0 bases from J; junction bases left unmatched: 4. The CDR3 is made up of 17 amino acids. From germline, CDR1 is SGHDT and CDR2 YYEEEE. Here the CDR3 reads CASSWGQGASYNSPLHF. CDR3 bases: TGTGCCAGCAGCTGGGGACAGGGTGCCTCCTATAATTCACCCCTCCACTTT. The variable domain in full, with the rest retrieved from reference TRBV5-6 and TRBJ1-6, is DAGVTQSPTHLIKTRGQQVTLRCSPKSGHDTVSWYQQALGQGPQFIFQYYEEEERQRGNFPDRFSGHQFPNYSSELNVNALLLGDSALYLCASSWGQGASYNSPLHFGNGTRLTVT.

CDR3 sequence reads: CASSATTGGEFEPQHF. The CDR3 coding sequence is TGTGCCAGTAGTGCAACGACAGGGGGCGAGTTCGAGCCCCAGCATTTT. This rearrangement joins TRBV19 to TRBJ1-5; 10 bases agree with TRBD1. This CDR3 comprises 16 residues. V lost 5 bases to trimming and J lost 8 bases; unmatched junction nucleotides: 12. Germline CDR1 reads LNHDA; CDR2 reads SQIVND (reference sequence).

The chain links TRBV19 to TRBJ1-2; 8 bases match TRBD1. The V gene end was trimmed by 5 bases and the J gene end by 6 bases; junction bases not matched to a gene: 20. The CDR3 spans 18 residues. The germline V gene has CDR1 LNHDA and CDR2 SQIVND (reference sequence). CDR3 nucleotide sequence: TGTGCCAGTAGTCCCCGGAGGACAGGGAGGACTCGAGGGGATGGCTACACCTTC. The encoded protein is CASSPRRTGRTRGDGYTF.

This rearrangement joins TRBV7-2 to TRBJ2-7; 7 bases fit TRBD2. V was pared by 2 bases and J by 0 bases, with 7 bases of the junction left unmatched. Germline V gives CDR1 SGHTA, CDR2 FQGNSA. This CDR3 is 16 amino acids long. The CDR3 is CASSLLQAGRSYEQYF. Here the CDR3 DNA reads TGTGCCAGCAGCTTACTTCAAGCGGGACGCTCCTACGAGCAGTACTTC.

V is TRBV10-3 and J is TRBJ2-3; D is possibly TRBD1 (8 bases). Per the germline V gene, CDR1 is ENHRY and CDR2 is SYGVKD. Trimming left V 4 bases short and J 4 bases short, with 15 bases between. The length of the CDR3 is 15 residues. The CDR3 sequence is CAISGRTGRADTQYF. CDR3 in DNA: TGTGCCATCAGTGGGAGGACAGGGAGGGCAGATACGCAGTATTTT.

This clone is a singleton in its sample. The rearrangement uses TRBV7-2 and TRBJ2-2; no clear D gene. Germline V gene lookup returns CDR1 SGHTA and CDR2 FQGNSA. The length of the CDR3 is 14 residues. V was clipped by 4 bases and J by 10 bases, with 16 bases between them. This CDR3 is CASSYLGSAAELFF. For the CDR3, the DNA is TGTGCCAGCAGCTACCTAGGATCTGCCGCGGAGCTGTTTTTT.

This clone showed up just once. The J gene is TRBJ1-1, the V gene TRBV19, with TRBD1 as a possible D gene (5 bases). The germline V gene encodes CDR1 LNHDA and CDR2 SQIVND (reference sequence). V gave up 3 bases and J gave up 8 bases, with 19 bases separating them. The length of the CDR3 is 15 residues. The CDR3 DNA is TGTGCCAGTAGTATTGCCCCTCCCCGGGACTTCGAAGCTTTCTTT. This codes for CASSIAPPRDFEAFF.

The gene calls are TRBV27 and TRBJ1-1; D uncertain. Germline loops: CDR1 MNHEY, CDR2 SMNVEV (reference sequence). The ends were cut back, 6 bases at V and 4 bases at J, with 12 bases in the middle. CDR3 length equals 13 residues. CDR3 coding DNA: TGTGCCAGCAGATTTCACACGGGCACTGAAGCTTTCTTT. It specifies CASRFHTGTEAFF.

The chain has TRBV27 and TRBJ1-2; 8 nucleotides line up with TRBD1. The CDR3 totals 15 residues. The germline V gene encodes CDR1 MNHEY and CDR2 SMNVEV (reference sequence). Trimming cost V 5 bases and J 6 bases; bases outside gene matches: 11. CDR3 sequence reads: CASSPNPTGVDGYTF. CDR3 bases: TGTGCCAGCAGTCCTAACCCGACAGGGGTAGATGGCTACACCTTC.

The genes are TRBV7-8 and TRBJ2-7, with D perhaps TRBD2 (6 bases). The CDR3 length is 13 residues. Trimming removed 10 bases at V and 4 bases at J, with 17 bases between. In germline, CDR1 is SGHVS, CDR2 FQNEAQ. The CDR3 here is CATHQWAGYEQYF. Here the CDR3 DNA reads TGTGCCACTCACCAATGGGCGGGATACGAGCAGTACTTC.

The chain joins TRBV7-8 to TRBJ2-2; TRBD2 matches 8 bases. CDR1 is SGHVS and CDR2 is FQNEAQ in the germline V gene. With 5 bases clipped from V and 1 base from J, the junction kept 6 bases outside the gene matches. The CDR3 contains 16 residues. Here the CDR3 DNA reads TGTGCCAGCAGCCCGCGGACTAGCCAGAACACCGGGGAGCTGTTTTTT. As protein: CASSPRTSQNTGELFF.

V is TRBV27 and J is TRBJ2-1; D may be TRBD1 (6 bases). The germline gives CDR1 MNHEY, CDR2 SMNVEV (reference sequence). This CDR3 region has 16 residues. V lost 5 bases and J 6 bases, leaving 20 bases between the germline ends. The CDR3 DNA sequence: TGTGCCAGCAGTGACCCAGGGGACCTCGTTTTCAATGAGCAGTTCTTC. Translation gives CASSDPGDLVFNEQFF.

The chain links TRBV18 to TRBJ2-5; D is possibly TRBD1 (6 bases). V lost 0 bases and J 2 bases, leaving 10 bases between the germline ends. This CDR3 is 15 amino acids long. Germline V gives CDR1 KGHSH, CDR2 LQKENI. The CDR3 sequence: CASSPPGTRQETQYF. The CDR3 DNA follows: TGTGCCAGCTCACCACCCGGGACACGTCAAGAGACCCAGTACTTC.

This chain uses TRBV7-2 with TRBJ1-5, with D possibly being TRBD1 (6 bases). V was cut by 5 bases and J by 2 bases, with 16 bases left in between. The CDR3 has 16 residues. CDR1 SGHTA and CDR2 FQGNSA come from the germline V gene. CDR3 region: CASSPRGGGGNQPQHF. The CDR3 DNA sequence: TGTGCCAGCAGCCCGCGGGGGGGCGGCGGCAATCAGCCCCAGCATTTT. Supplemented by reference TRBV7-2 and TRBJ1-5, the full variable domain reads GAGVSQSPSNKVTEKGKDVELRCDPISGHTALYWYRQSLGQGLEFLIYFQGNSAPDKSGLPSDRFSAERTGGSVSTLTIQRTQQEDSAVYLCASSPRGGGGNQPQHFGDGTRLSIL.

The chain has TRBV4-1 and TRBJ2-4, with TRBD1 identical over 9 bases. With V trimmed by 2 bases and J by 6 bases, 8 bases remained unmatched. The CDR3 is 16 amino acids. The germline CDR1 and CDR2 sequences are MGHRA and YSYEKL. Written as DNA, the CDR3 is TGCGCCAGCAGCCAATATACAGGGGGCGCTGGAAACATTCAGTACTTC. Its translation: CASSQYTGGAGNIQYF.

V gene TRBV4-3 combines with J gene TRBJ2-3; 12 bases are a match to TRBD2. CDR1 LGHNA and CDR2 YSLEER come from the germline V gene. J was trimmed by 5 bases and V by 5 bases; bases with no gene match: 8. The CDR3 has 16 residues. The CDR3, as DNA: TGCGCCAGCAGCTCTAGCGGGGGGGCCGCCGTAGATACGCAGTATTTT. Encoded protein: CASSSSGGAAVDTQYF.

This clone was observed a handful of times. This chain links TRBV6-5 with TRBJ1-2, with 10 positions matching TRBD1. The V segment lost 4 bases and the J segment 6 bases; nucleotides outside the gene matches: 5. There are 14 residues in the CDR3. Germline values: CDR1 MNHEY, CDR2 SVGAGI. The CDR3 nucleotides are TGTGCCAGCAGTTCCGGGACAGGGGTAGATGGCTACACCTTC. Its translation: CASSSGTGVDGYTF.

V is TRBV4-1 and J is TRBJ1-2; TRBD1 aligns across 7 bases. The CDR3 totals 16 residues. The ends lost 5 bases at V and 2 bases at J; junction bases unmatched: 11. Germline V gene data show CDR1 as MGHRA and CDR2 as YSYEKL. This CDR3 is CASSKLGTARNYGYTF. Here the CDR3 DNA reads TGCGCCAGCAGCAAATTGGGGACAGCGAGGAACTATGGCTACACCTTC.

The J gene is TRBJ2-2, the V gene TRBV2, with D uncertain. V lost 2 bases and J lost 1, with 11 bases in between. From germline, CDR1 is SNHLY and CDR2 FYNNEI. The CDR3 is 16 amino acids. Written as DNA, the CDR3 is TGTGCCAGCAGTGAAATCCGGGTCGTGAACACCGGGGAGCTGTTTTTT. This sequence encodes CASSEIRVVNTGELFF.

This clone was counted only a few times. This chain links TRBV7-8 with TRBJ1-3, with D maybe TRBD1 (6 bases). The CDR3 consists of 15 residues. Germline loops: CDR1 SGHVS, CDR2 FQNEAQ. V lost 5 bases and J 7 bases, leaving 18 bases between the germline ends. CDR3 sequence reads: CASSPPDSNPNTIYF. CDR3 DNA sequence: TGTGCCAGCAGCCCACCGGACAGCAATCCTAACACCATATATTTT. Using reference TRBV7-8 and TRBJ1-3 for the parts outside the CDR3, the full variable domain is GAGVSQSPRYKVAKRGQDVALRCDPISGHVSLFWYQQALGQGPEFLTYFQNEAQLDKSGLPSDRFFAERPEGSVSTLKIQRTQQEDSAVYLCASSPPDSNPNTIYFGEGSWLTVV.

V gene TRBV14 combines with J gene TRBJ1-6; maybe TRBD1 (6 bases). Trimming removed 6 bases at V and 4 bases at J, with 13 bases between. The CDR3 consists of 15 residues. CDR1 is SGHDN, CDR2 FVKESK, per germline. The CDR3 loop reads CASSRQEEYNSPLHF. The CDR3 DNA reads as TGTGCCAGCAGTAGACAGGAAGAATATAATTCACCCCTCCACTTT.